This T cell receptor (beta chain) was retrieved from a study of T cell clusters in autoimmune cytopenias. This clonotype registers medium-sized by frequency. TRB rearrangements were amplified by touch-down multiplex PCR with mixed TRB-A/B primers. TCRdb re-called the multiplex PCR reads, yielding one record per CDR3 amino acid sequence without DNA. Recorded for this sample: over 6,000 distinct CDR3 sequences. Roughly 38,000 genome equivalents of blood DNA were amplified for TRB. The CDR3 runs to 12 residues. Germline loops: CDR1 LNHDA, CDR2 SQIVND (reference sequence). This sample was also put to use in a study of T cell repertoires in aging, cancer and after chemotherapy.

Sequencing used peripheral blood. This receptor was obtained from a human donor in good health. The V and J genes are TRBV19 and TRBJ2-7; the D call from TCRdb, TRBD1, cannot be confirmed without DNA. The CDR3 spells CASSPGRREQYF.